This entry is about one T cell receptor (beta chain). Study processing details: Nucleated cell counts were estimated from reference gene primer amplification. The data were produced by immunoSEQ multiplex PCR, yet TCRdb's version contains in-frame clones alone and is incomplete. Clonal size and the V and J genes are those of that table, whereas D and trimming came from the DNA. Counted here are about 130,000 clones, roughly three quarters occurring once; the ten biggest clones make up 1.5% to 2%. This entry is derived from a study of blood T cell repertoires in COVID-19. This CDR3 is 16 amino acids long. J was trimmed by 4 bases and V by 4 bases; bases with no gene match: 8. Germline-derived CDR1 and CDR2 are SGHNT and YYREEE (reference sequence).

The sequenced material came from peripheral blood. The origin of this receptor is a woman in her seventies with acute or convalescent COVID-19. The J gene is TRBJ1-4, the V gene TRBV5-4; 9 bases align to TRBD1. The DNA for the CDR3 is TGTGCCAGCAGCCCAGGGACAGGGAGTGGTAATGAAAAACTGTTTTTT. Its protein product is CASSPGTGSGNEKLFF.